This paragraph covers one T cell receptor (beta chain) sequence. The antigen is unknown. This entry is derived from a study of graft-versus-host responses after intestinal transplantation. Study at large: Every transplant recipient was induced with anti-thymocyte globulin, then maintained on tacrolimus and steroids for about 3 years.

Measured with immunoSEQ multiplex PCR; TCRdb has only the in-frame clones, and not every one. The sample carries approximately 60,000 clones, 90% recorded once. The ends were cut back, 3 bases at V and 3 bases at J, with 13 bases in the middle. CDR3 length: 15 residues. Germline V lookup: CDR1 SGDLS, CDR2 YYNGEE. Sequenced here: unstimulated CD8+ T cells sorted from spleen or lymph node cells, sampled before transplant. The sequence derives from a human donor who was the organ donor for an intestinal transplant. The chain is built from TRBV9 and TRBJ2-1; D is perhaps TRBD1 (6 bases). CDR3 region: CASSGVQGLYNEQFF. The CDR3 DNA sequence: TGTGCCAGCAGCGGGGTACAGGGCCTCTACAATGAGCAGTTCTTC.